This entry features one TCR beta chain sequence. This clone's antigen is unknown. No clone much larger than this one lies a single base away; base qualities are absent. The immunoSEQ Assay, a bias-controlled multiplex PCR, was used to amplify TCRbeta CDR3 regions from genomic DNA. As for the authors' bioinformatics: The number of nucleated cells in each sample was estimated from the amplification of reference gene primers within the assay. Sequence reads were collapsed and filtered to measure the absolute abundance of every unique TCRbeta CDR3 rearrangement. For each sample, productive Simpson clonality was calculated by taking the square root of Simpson's diversity index across productive rearrangements. Not all clones reach the TCRdb copy of this immuneACCESS table, which keeps in-frame sequences only. Checked studies attribute under half of the gap to unresolved V genes and leave the rest unexplained. D and trimming come from the DNA, and the V and J calls and clone size come from that table. For this sample the table gives around 160,000 clones, of which approximately 87% were detected only once. Jointly, the top ten make up 0.95% to 1.5% of the sample.

From its cysteine to its phenylalanine, the CDR3 spans 14 amino acids. Here the CDR3 DNA is all that survives: 42 bases in frame from base 1. The CDR1 and CDR2 encoded by the germline V gene are SGHVS and FQNEAQ. The germline V and J ends show losses of 6 bases and 6 bases respectively, and no gene match explains 5 bases of the junction. Participants in the prospective study were aged 18 to 89 years, lived in 24 United States geographic areas, and enrolled through a virtual design. Cohort assignment in the prospective study relied on participant-reported clinical history from a screening survey and a study questionnaire. Each participant in the prospective study had whole blood, serum and a nasopharyngeal or oropharyngeal swab collected by mobile phlebotomists. Prospective study participants could optionally give additional blood draws and questionnaires over an approximately two-month period. Prospective study blood samples were shipped either frozen or at room temperature before DNA extraction.

These data originate in a study of blood T cell repertoires in COVID-19 (dated by TCRdb to 2020 to 2021). For the study in its entirety: Samples covering the acute and convalescent phases of COVID-19 were provided by collaborators in the United States, Italy and Spain. The samples were drawn from the first 160 participants of the ongoing ImmuneRACE study and from more than 1,000 subjects provided by 6 global collaborators. The repertoires were released in a freely available public database meant as a resource for research on the immune response to SARS-CoV-2. The material from the prospective study consisted of cDNA or gDNA derived from T cells, B-cell-depleted T cells, or PBMCs. Subjects who had been exposed to COVID-19, were actively infected with it, or had recovered from it provided the deeply sampled blood TCRbeta repertoires that made up the dataset. Where available, HLA class I and class II types were taken from metadata supplied by the sample provider and were not determined by assay-based typing. The sample metadata nearly always contained a de-identified subject ID, COVID-19 status, age in years and sex. The investigation overall reported the following: The quantity of clinical and demographic metadata differed by source and by participant and was supplied without curation.

Material for sequencing was PBMCs or T cells enriched from blood (not recorded which). The chain employs TRBV7-8 and TRBJ2-5, and 12 junction bases match TRBD1. This TCR came from a woman aged 25 to 39 with acute COVID-19. The nucleotide sequence reads as follows: TGTGCCAGCAGACCGGGACAGGGGGCGAAGACCCAGTACTTC. Translation gives CASRPGQGAKTQYF. The CDR3 plus the reference TRBV7-8 and TRBJ2-5 genes for the other parts give the full variable domain: GAGVSQSPRYKVAKRGQDVALRCDPISGHVSLFWYQQALGQGPEFLTYFQNEAQLDKSGLPSDRFFAERPEGSVSTLKIQRTQQEDSAVYLCASRPGQGAKTQYFGPGTRLLVL.